These T cell receptor beta chains were read from a single sample in a study of Ad26.COV2.S vaccination and SARS-CoV-2 variants. Using immunoSEQ multiplex PCR, the repertoire was profiled, and TCRdb retains in-frame clones only, with some absent. This sample has about 350,000 clones, with about 90% found just once. The specimen was peripheral blood, collected after recovery from COVID-19. These receptors all stem from a human donor who had recovered from COVID-19. Both conserved end residues are trimmed from each CDR3.

j_call: TRBJ2-7
v_call: TRBV20-1
cdr3_aa: SAQQGGEQY

j_call: TRBJ2-5
v_call: TRBV10-2
cdr3_aa: ASSESGLRRETQY

j_call: TRBJ2-5
v_call: TRBV6-6
cdr3_aa: ASRDRGLETQY

j_call: TRBJ1-1
v_call: TRBV11-2
cdr3_aa: ASSPSVAAEAF

j_call: TRBJ2-1
v_call: TRBV9
cdr3_aa: ASSKGGGNEQF

j_call: TRBJ1-5
v_call: TRBV2
cdr3_aa: ASSGSDQPQH

j_call: TRBJ1-2
v_call: TRBV3-1/TRBV3-2
cdr3_aa: ASSQAEGFPNYGYT

j_call: TRBJ2-1
v_call: TRBV4-3
cdr3_aa: ASSHRYTGTPPYNEQF

j_call: TRBJ2-7
v_call: TRBV7-2
cdr3_aa: ASSDRNRGGYEQY

j_call: TRBJ2-2
v_call: TRBV13
cdr3_aa: ASSLSGIHPGELF

j_call: TRBJ2-2
v_call: TRBV27
cdr3_aa: ASSLWGTGELF

j_call: TRBJ1-1
v_call: TRBV3-1/TRBV3-2
cdr3_aa: ASSQVDRGAF

j_call: TRBJ1-1
v_call: TRBV5-4
cdr3_aa: ASQAGQANTEAF

j_call: TRBJ2-5
v_call: TRBV15
cdr3_aa: ATSRVFEETQY

j_call: TRBJ2-7
v_call: TRBV7-2
cdr3_aa: ASSLHSTLAGYEQY

j_call: TRBJ1-5
v_call: TRBV12-5
cdr3_aa: ASGLNQPQH

j_call: TRBJ2-7
v_call: TRBV6-5
cdr3_aa: ASTRDYEQY